This TCR beta chain was observed in a study of CD8+CD57+ T cells in acquired aplastic anemia. Genomic DNA was employed as the template in profiling TCR beta VDJ and CDR3. In TCRdb, the reads were re-called with MiXCR into one record per CDR3 protein. The repertoire includes 350,000 to 450,000 distinct CDR3 sequences, 65% to 80% of them detected once, and 3% to 4.5% sits in the top ten. This CDR3 spans 15 amino acids. The germline V gene has CDR1 MNHNS and CDR2 SASEGT. This TCR was sampled from a human donor in good health, serving as a control. The source material was sorted CD4+, CD8+, or CD8+CD57+ T cells (not recorded which) from PBMCs. V gene TRBV6-1 combines with J gene TRBJ2-7, with TRBD2 matching 8 bases. The better agreement between TRBJ2-1 and the DNA end casts doubt on the J call. The CDR3 DNA is TGTGCCAGCAGGTCGTACGCGGGGGGCAACAATGAGCAGTTCTTC. Translating gives CASRSYAGGNNEQFF.